The 18 T cell receptor beta chains reported below all come from one sample, sequenced in a study of technical replicates of blood from a few donors. This table comes from immunoSEQ multiplex PCR, and its TCRdb copy is limited to in-frame clones, with some not included. The data hold around 95,000 clones, with about 94% observed a single time. Sequencing used T cells isolated from PBMCs. These receptors all stem from a human donor in good health.

J is TRBJ2-3 and V is TRBV5-4; D is possibly TRBD1 (5 bases). The ends were cut back, 3 bases at V and 6 bases at J, with 20 bases in the middle. The CDR3 consists of 16 residues. Germline V gene data show CDR1 as SGHNT and CDR2 as YYREEE (reference sequence). CDR3 DNA sequence: TGTGCCAGCAGCTCCCCCTTTGGGCAGGGTATCGATACGCAGTATTTT. This gives the protein CASSSPFGQGIDTQYF.

The rearrangement uses TRBV11-3 and TRBJ2-3; D is unresolved. Germline V gene lookup returns CDR1 SGHNT and CDR2 YENEEA. Trimming stripped 0 bases from V and 3 bases from J, with 19 bases between. The CDR3 runs to 18 residues. CDR3 sequence (DNA): TGTGCCAGCAGCTTAGAGCCTTTGTCGCAACGAGAGACAGATACGCAGTATTTT. It codes for CASSLEPLSQRETDTQYF. The whole variable domain, remainder taken from reference TRBV11-3 and TRBJ2-3, is EAGVVQSPRYKIIEKKQPVAFWCNPISGHNTLYWYLQNLGQGPELLIRYENEEAVDDSQLPKDRFSAERLKGVDSTLKIQPAELGDSAVYLCASSLEPLSQRETDTQYFGPGTRLTVL.

The count of this clone is one. The chain has TRBV9 and TRBJ2-1; D may be TRBD1 (5 bases). Germline V gene lookup returns CDR1 SGDLS and CDR2 YYNGEE. This CDR3 is built from 13 residues. Trimming cost V 0 bases and J 13 bases, with 14 bases left between them. The CDR3 DNA is TGTGCCAGCAGCGTAGAGGCCCAGACAGAACAGTTCTTC. Translating gives CASSVEAQTEQFF.

This clone was recorded a few times. The chain couples TRBV2 to TRBJ1-1; D remains unclear. Per the germline V gene, CDR1 is SNHLY and CDR2 is FYNNEI. CDR3 length: 12 residues. V lost 4 bases and J lost 11, with 14 bases in between. CDR3 loop: CASSAAPSRAFF. The DNA of the CDR3 is TGTGCCAGCAGTGCCGCCCCCTCCCGGGCTTTCTTT.

The J gene is TRBJ2-7, the V gene TRBV28; the match to TRBD1 covers 9 bases. With 7 bases clipped from V and 6 bases from J, the junction kept 10 bases outside the gene matches. Per germline, CDR1 MDHEN and CDR2 SYDVKM. CDR3 length: 14 residues. This chain's CDR3 is CASTRPGQGFEQYF. In nucleotides, the CDR3 is TGTGCCAGCACCCGACCGGGACAGGGATTCGAGCAGTACTTC.

This chain uses TRBV2 with TRBJ2-3; the D gene is possibly TRBD1 (6 bases). Trimming left V 8 bases short and J 6 bases short, with 21 bases between. Germline CDR1 and CDR2: SNHLY and FYNNEI. There are 15 residues in the CDR3. The CDR3 sequence is CASSEQGIPSDTQYF. The CDR3 coding sequence is TGTGCCAGCTCTGAACAGGGAATACCTTCCGATACGCAGTATTTT.

The rearrangement joins TRBV18 to TRBJ2-5; D unclear. V lost 6 bases, J lost 4 bases, and 15 bases lay in between. The CDR3 sequence is 14 residues long. Germline V gives CDR1 KGHSH, CDR2 LQKENI. The CDR3 loop reads CASSPAAVRETQYF. In DNA, the CDR3 is TGTGCCAGCTCCCCGGCCGCGGTAAGAGAGACCCAGTACTTC. Filled out from reference TRBV18 and TRBJ2-5, the complete variable domain reads NAGVMQNPRHLVRRRGQEARLRCSPMKGHSHVYWYRQLPEEGLKFMVYLQKENIIDESGMPKERFSAEFPKEGPSILRIQQVVRGDSAAYFCASSPAAVRETQYFGPGTRLLVL.

The chain is built from TRBV28 and TRBJ1-5; 7 bases are shared with TRBD1. The length of the CDR3 is 15 residues. J lost 2 bases, V lost 6 bases, and 7 bases had no gene match. Germline CDR1 is MDHEN and CDR2 is SYDVKM. In DNA form, the CDR3 reads TGTGCCAGCAGCCGAACAGGGGTCCGCAATCAGCCCCAGCATTTT. It translates to CASSRTGVRNQPQHF.

This chain connects TRBV4-1 to TRBJ2-7; possibly TRBD1 for D (7 bases). Per germline, CDR1 MGHRA and CDR2 YSYEKL. The CDR3 consists of 13 residues. V gave up 4 bases and J gave up 4 bases, with 11 bases separating them. The CDR3 reads CASSPSGGYEQYF. CDR3 coding DNA: TGCGCCAGCAGCCCTTCAGGGGGGTACGAGCAGTACTTC.

The chain combines TRBV28 with TRBJ1-1, with TRBD1 matching 8 bases. The CDR3 contains 14 residues. Germline V gives CDR1 MDHEN, CDR2 SYDVKM. Unmatched junction bases numbered 7, after V lost 5 bases and J lost 5 bases. The CDR3 reads CASSATGGRTEAFF. In nucleotides, the CDR3 is TGTGCCAGCAGTGCTACAGGGGGTCGGACTGAAGCTTTCTTT.

The chain couples TRBV18 to TRBJ2-7; 10 bases align to TRBD1. V dropped 2 bases and J dropped 2; count of bases not matched to a gene: 9. Germline V CDR1 and CDR2: KGHSH, LQKENI. The CDR3 consists of 17 residues. The CDR3 loop reads CASSPTGTGVFAYEQYF. DNA for the CDR3: TGTGCCAGCTCACCAACGGGGACAGGGGTTTTTGCCTACGAGCAGTACTTC. Full variable domain (missing parts from reference TRBV18 and TRBJ2-7): NAGVMQNPRHLVRRRGQEARLRCSPMKGHSHVYWYRQLPEEGLKFMVYLQKENIIDESGMPKERFSAEFPKEGPSILRIQQVVRGDSAAYFCASSPTGTGVFAYEQYFGPGTRLTVT.

V and J are TRBV28 and TRBJ1-2; 8 bases map to TRBD1. This CDR3 spans 11 amino acids. Germline V gene data show CDR1 as MDHEN and CDR2 as SYDVKM. Trimming removed 7 bases from V and 7 bases from J; junction bases left unmatched: 2. The CDR3 DNA reads TGTGCCAGCACAGGGGGCTCTGGCTACACCTTC. Protein: CASTGGSGYTF.

The chain employs TRBV7-9 and TRBJ2-3; TRBD1 matches at 11 bases. CDR1 and CDR2 from the germline V gene are SEHNR and FQNEAQ (reference sequence). The CDR3 loop spans 15 amino acids. After removal of 3 bases from V and 4 bases from J, the junction contained 3 bases not matched to a gene. In nucleotides, the CDR3 is TGTGCCAGCAGCTTGGACAGGGGGCTTTCAGATACGCAGTATTTT. This sequence encodes CASSLDRGLSDTQYF. The full variable domain, with the rest looked up from reference TRBV7-9 and TRBJ2-3, is DTGVSQNPRHKITKRGQNVTFRCDPISEHNRLYWYRQTLGQGPEFLTYFQNEAQLEKSRLLSDRFSAERPKGSFSTLEIQRTEQGDSAMYLCASSLDRGLSDTQYFGPGTRLTVL.

This clone appeared a single time. The chain combines TRBV10-1 with TRBJ2-2; tentative D call: TRBD2 (6 bases). CDR3 size: 13 residues. Between the trimmed V and J ends, which lost 7 bases and 6 bases, there was a span of 12 bases. Looked up from germline, CDR1 is WNHNN and CDR2 is SYGVQD (reference sequence). For the CDR3, the DNA is TGCGCCAGCAAAAGAGGGGAGGCCGGGGAGCTGTTTTTT. Protein: CASKRGEAGELFF.

The V call is TRBV19, the J call TRBJ1-4; 7 nucleotides match TRBD1. In germline, CDR1 is LNHDA, CDR2 SQIVND (reference sequence). This CDR3 comprises 15 residues. V was pared by 3 bases and J by 5 bases, with 6 bases of the junction left unmatched. The CDR3 DNA is TGTGCCAGTAGTATGGGAGACAGGGTGAATGAAAAACTGTTTTTT. Translating gives CASSMGDRVNEKLFF.

The genes are TRBV5-1 and TRBJ2-3; 8 bases are shared with TRBD2. CDR1 SGHRS and CDR2 YFSETQ come from the germline V gene. The CDR3 covers 18 residues. Trimming at V came to 0 bases and at J to 2 bases, leaving 11 bases not matched to a gene. CDR3 sequence (DNA): TGCGCCAGCAGCTTGGGCTTGGTAGCGGGGCCGTACACAGATACGCAGTATTTT. Its protein is CASSLGLVAGPYTDTQYF.

The rearrangement uses TRBV7-9 and TRBJ2-3; the match to TRBD2 covers 10 bases. CDR1 and CDR2 from the germline V gene are SEHNR and FQNEAQ (reference sequence). J was trimmed by 5 bases and V by 3 bases; bases with no gene match: 8. This CDR3 comprises 16 residues. In nucleotides, the CDR3 is TGTGCCAGCAGCTTCTCAGCGGGGGGGCTTCTAGATACGCAGTATTTT. This sequence encodes CASSFSAGGLLDTQYF.

The V call is TRBV15, the J call TRBJ1-1; 9 bases map to TRBD1. The CDR3 totals 14 residues. Trimming cost V 1 base and J 8 bases; bases outside gene matches: 5. Per germline, CDR1 LNHNV and CDR2 YYDKDF (reference sequence). CDR3 in amino acids: CATSRAQGAGEAFF. DNA for the CDR3: TGTGCCACCAGCAGAGCACAGGGGGCGGGAGAAGCTTTCTTT. The complete variable domain, with remaining parts taken from reference TRBV15 and TRBJ1-1, reads DAMVIQNPRYQVTQFGKPVTLSCSQTLNHNVMYWYQQKSSQAPKLLFHYYDKDFNNEADTPDNFQSRRPNTSFCFLDIRSPGLGDTAMYLCATSRAQGAGEAFFGQGTRLTVV.